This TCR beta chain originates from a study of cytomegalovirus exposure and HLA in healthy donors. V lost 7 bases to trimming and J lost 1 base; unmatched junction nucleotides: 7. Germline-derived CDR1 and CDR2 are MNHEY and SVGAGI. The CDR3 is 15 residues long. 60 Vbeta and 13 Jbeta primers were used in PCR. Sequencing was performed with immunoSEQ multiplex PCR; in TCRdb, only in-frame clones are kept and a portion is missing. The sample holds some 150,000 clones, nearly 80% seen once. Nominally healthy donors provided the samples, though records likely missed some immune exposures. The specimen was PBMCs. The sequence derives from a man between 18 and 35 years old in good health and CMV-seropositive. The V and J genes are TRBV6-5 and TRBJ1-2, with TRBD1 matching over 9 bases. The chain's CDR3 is CASKTGQGFNYGYTF. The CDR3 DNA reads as TGTGCCAGCAAAACCGGACAGGGGTTTAACTATGGCTACACCTTC.